Below are 26 T cell receptor beta chains sequenced from a single sample in a study of graft-versus-host responses after intestinal transplantation. Clones were sequenced by immunoSEQ multiplex PCR, and TCRdb holds only the in-frame ones, with some missing. In the table there are about 18,000 clones, around 39% of which are singletons. This specimen consisted of alloreactive CD4+ T cells from a mixed lymphocyte reaction culture, obtained before intestinal transplant. The subset is: CFSE-low proliferating T cells sorted from roughly six-day pre-transplant mixed lymphocyte reaction (GvH or HvG direction). These receptors were taken from a human patient who received an intestinal transplant.

This chain uses TRBV7-6 with TRBJ2-2, with D maybe TRBD1 (6 bases). The CDR3 runs to 17 residues. V lost 2 bases and J 6 bases, leaving 19 bases between the germline ends. CDR1 is SGHVS, CDR2 FNYEAQ, per germline. CDR3 DNA: TGTGCCAGCAGCTTACGGCAAGCAGGGGTAGGGGCCGGGGAGCTGTTTTTT. Its protein product is CASSLRQAGVGAGELFF.

The CDR3 DNA is TGTGCCAGCAGCCCTCCAGGGAGGGGCAATCAGCCCCAGCATTTT. This translates into CASSPPGRGNQPQHF. The genes are TRBV16 and TRBJ1-5; possible D gene TRBD1, 5 bases. CDR1 KGHSY and CDR2 FQNENV come from the germline V gene. There are 15 residues in the CDR3. The germline V and J ends were trimmed by 4 bases and 2 bases, with 12 bases remaining between them.

V is TRBV4-1 and J is TRBJ1-6; D gene unclear. The length of the CDR3 is 16 residues. Trimming took 6 bases from V and 13 from J, leaving 25 bases between them. The germline V gene encodes CDR1 MGHRA and CDR2 YSYEKL. For the CDR3, the DNA is TGCGCCAGCAGACCGGAACAGCATCTTGTGAGGTCTCCCCTCCACTTT. Its translation is CASRPEQHLVRSPLHF.

This clone was found a few times. The chain employs TRBV19 and TRBJ2-7; 7 bases are a match to TRBD1. Germline V gives CDR1 LNHDA, CDR2 SQIVND (reference sequence). The CDR3 extends over 13 amino acids. V lost 6 bases and J lost 5; bases outside the gene matches: 7. DNA for the CDR3: TGTGCCAGTAGGTCAACCGACAGGGACGAGCAGTACTTC. Encoded protein: CASRSTDRDEQYF.

This clone was picked up a small number of times. V and J are TRBV12-5 and TRBJ2-5; D is possibly TRBD2 (5 bases). CDR3 size: 15 residues. From germline, CDR1 is LGHNT and CDR2 FRNRAP. V shed 4 bases and J shed 2 bases, with 14 bases lying between them. The CDR3 nucleotides are TGTGCTAGTGGTTGGGGAGAGCGAATACAAGAGACCCAGTACTTC. This codes for CASGWGERIQETQYF.

This chain connects TRBV5-1 to TRBJ2-1; 7 bases are a match to TRBD1. V gave up 5 bases and J gave up 6 bases; unmatched junction bases: 11. The germline V gene encodes CDR1 SGHRS and CDR2 YFSETQ. The CDR3 covers 15 residues. CDR3 sequence: CASRITGVFFNEQFF. For the CDR3, the DNA is TGCGCCAGCAGAATCACAGGGGTTTTTTTCAATGAGCAGTTCTTC.

V and J are TRBV18 and TRBJ2-3; TRBD2 agrees at 9 bases. After removal of 4 bases from V and 7 bases from J, the junction contained 6 bases not matched to a gene. CDR3 length: 14 residues. Germline V gene sequence: CDR1 KGHSH, CDR2 LQKENI. The CDR3 sequence: CASSLRGGPYTQYF. The CDR3 nucleotides read TGTGCCAGCTCACTGCGGGGGGGCCCATATACGCAGTATTTT.

The chain is built from TRBV6-6 and TRBJ1-3; D gene unclear. V lost 6 bases to trimming and J lost 0 bases, with 9 bases between them. The CDR3 has 14 residues. Germline loops: CDR1 MNHNY, CDR2 SVGAGI (reference sequence). CDR3 sequence: CASRPQYSGNTIYF. Here the CDR3 DNA reads TGTGCCAGCAGACCGCAGTACTCTGGAAACACCATATATTTT.

There are a few counts of this clone. This rearrangement joins TRBV30 to TRBJ2-7; tentatively, D is TRBD2 (6 bases). Germline V lookup: CDR1 GTSNPN, CDR2 SVGIG (reference sequence). The CDR3 loop spans 13 amino acids. Trimming shortened V by 3 bases and J by 0 bases, and 9 bases separated the two germline ends. The CDR3 nucleotides are TGTGCCTGGAGCAGCGGGTCCTCCTACGAGCAGTACTTC. It specifies CAWSSGSSYEQYF. Filled out from reference TRBV30 and TRBJ2-7, the complete variable domain reads SQTIHQWPATLVQPVGSPLSLECTVEGTSNPNLYWYRQAAGRGLQLLFYSVGIGQISSEVPQNLSASRPQDRQFILSSKKLLLSDSGFYLCAWSSGSSYEQYFGPGTRLTVT.

The table lists this clone with a few counts. This chain links TRBV18 with TRBJ1-4; D is possibly TRBD1 (5 bases). The CDR3 runs 18 residues. Germline assignment: CDR1 KGHSH and CDR2 LQKENI. V lost 4 bases to trimming and J lost 2 bases, with 20 bases between them. For the CDR3, the DNA is TGTGCCAGCTCACAACAGCCGGACCTCGGGGCGACTAATGAAAAACTGTTTTTT. Residues: CASSQQPDLGATNEKLFF.

The chain links TRBV7-6 to TRBJ2-1; D assignment may be TRBD1 or TRBD2 (5 bases each). Germline loops: CDR1 SGHVS, CDR2 FNYEAQ. The CDR3 contains 13 residues. Trimming shortened V by 2 bases and J by 11 bases, and 13 bases separated the two germline ends. CDR3 in DNA: TGTGCCAGCAGCTTAAATGAGGGACGGAAGCAGTTCTTC. This codes for CASSLNEGRKQFF.

The chain uses TRBV19 and TRBJ2-7; tentative D call: TRBD2 (6 bases). CDR3 length equals 15 residues. Trimming removed 5 bases at V and 1 base at J, with 15 bases between. Germline loops: CDR1 LNHDA, CDR2 SQIVND (reference sequence). CDR3 DNA: TGTGCCAGTAGTTCGTCGGGGGTGCATTCCTACGAGCAGTACTTC. Translating gives CASSSSGVHSYEQYF. Full variable domain (outside the CDR3, taken from reference TRBV19 and TRBJ2-7): DGGITQSPKYLFRKEGQNVTLSCEQNLNHDAMYWYRQDPGQGLRLIYYSQIVNDFQKGDIAEGYSVSREKKESFPLTVTSAQKNPTAFYLCASSSSGVHSYEQYFGPGTRLTVT.

This clone occurred a few times. The gene calls are TRBV6-8 and TRBJ1-2; D gene unclear. Germline CDR1 and CDR2: MNHGY and SAAAGT. Deletions cut 5 bases from V and 7 bases from J, with 14 bases between. The CDR3 contains 13 residues. In DNA form, the CDR3 reads TGTGCCAGCAGTGAATTTGAGGGTGGTGGCTACACCTTC. Residues: CASSEFEGGGYTF.

This clone was counted only a few times. For the CDR3, the DNA is TGTGCCAGCAGTTACACTTTACAGGGAAACACCGGGGAGCTGTTTTTT. Protein: CASSYTLQGNTGELFF. The rearrangement links TRBV6-6 to TRBJ2-2; possibly TRBD1 for D (6 bases). V dropped 2 bases and J dropped 2 bases, with 12 bases sitting between them. CDR1 and CDR2 from the germline V gene are MNHNY and SVGAGI (reference sequence). The CDR3 contains 16 residues.

The chain joins TRBV11-2 to TRBJ2-1, with TRBD2 matching 8 bases. The J segment lost 7 bases and the V segment lost 0 bases, leaving 11 bases of the junction unmatched. Germline values: CDR1 SGHAT, CDR2 FQNNGV. The CDR3 covers 17 residues. The chain's CDR3 is CASSLDRGRGVKNEQFF. The CDR3 nucleotides read TGTGCCAGCAGCTTAGATCGGGGGCGGGGGGTCAAAAATGAGCAGTTCTTC.

The chain carries TRBV11-1 and TRBJ1-2; no definite D call. Germline CDR1 and CDR2: SGHAT and FQDESV (reference sequence). CDR3 length: 13 amino acids. The germline V and J ends were trimmed by 5 bases and 2 bases, with 9 bases remaining between them. The CDR3 region is CASSRRRNYGYTF. CDR3 DNA sequence: TGTGCCAGCAGCAGACGACGGAACTATGGCTACACCTTC.

In nucleotides, the CDR3 is TGTGCCAGCAGTGACTCGGTTAGAGTTGGACTAGCGGGGATAATAGAGGGCACAGATACGCAGTATTTT. Translating it yields CASSDSVRVGLAGIIEGTDTQYF. The rearrangement joins TRBV6-4 to TRBJ2-3, with 12 bases fitting TRBD2. With 0 bases clipped from V and 1 base from J, the junction kept 20 bases outside the gene matches. Germline V lookup: CDR1 MRHNA, CDR2 SNTAGT. The CDR3 is 23 amino acids.

This clone was seen a handful of times. This sequence joins TRBV2 and TRBJ1-1, with D perhaps matching TRBD1 (5 bases). This CDR3 is 14 amino acids long. Germline assignment: CDR1 SNHLY and CDR2 FYNNEI. Trimming removed 5 bases from V and 1 base from J, with 11 bases in between. CDR3 bases: TGTGCCAGCAGTTTCGGGGACTCGAACACTGAAGCTTTCTTT. Protein product: CASSFGDSNTEAFF.

The sample holds a few counts of this clone. This chain connects TRBV4-1 to TRBJ1-3; 7 bases are shared with TRBD1. The CDR3 is made up of 15 amino acids. In germline, CDR1 is MGHRA, CDR2 YSYEKL. V shed 1 base, J shed 2 bases, and the junction held 2 bases outside the gene matches. CDR3 DNA: TGCGCCAGCAGCCAAGCTACAGGGGCTGGAAACACCATATATTTT. This codes for CASSQATGAGNTIYF.

The J gene is TRBJ1-1, the V gene TRBV11-2; 7 bases agree with TRBD1. The J segment lost 5 bases and the V segment lost 2 bases, leaving 5 bases of the junction unmatched. From germline, CDR1 is SGHAT and CDR2 FQNNGV. The CDR3 spans 14 residues. In nucleotides, the CDR3 is TGTGCCAGCAGCTTACAAAACAGGGGTACTGAAGCTTTCTTT. It codes for CASSLQNRGTEAFF.

A remark on this clone: This specimen includes other DNA sequences encoding the same CDR3. V is TRBV7-9 and J is TRBJ2-5; D may be TRBD2 (5 bases). Germline loops: CDR1 SEHNR, CDR2 FQNEAQ (reference sequence). The V end lost 3 bases, the J end lost 2 bases, and 10 bases lay between the germline ends. The CDR3 runs to 14 residues. The CDR3 sequence: CASSLMGRQETQYF. The CDR3 nucleotides are TGTGCCAGCAGCTTGATGGGGAGACAAGAGACCCAGTACTTC.

This clone counts as medium-sized. The chain employs TRBV19 and TRBJ1-6, with D possibly TRBD1 on 6 matching bases. Germline lookup yields CDR1 LNHDA and CDR2 SQIVND (reference sequence). The CDR3 loop spans 15 amino acids. Trimming took off 3 bases at V and 9 bases at J, with 15 bases between the two ends. The CDR3 reads CASSIGQIIGSPLHF. The CDR3 bases are TGTGCCAGTAGTATCGGACAGATCATAGGTTCACCCCTCCACTTT. Together with reference TRBV19 and TRBJ1-6, the CDR3 gives the full variable domain: DGGITQSPKYLFRKEGQNVTLSCEQNLNHDAMYWYRQDPGQGLRLIYYSQIVNDFQKGDIAEGYSVSREKKESFPLTVTSAQKNPTAFYLCASSIGQIIGSPLHFGNGTRLTVT.

The genes are TRBV6-1 and TRBJ2-2; possibly TRBD2 for D (6 bases). The CDR3 is 13 amino acids. Germline V lookup: CDR1 MNHNS, CDR2 SASEGT. The V gene lost 6 bases and the J gene lost 3 bases, with 8 bases spanning the gap. The CDR3 loop is CASRRRDTGELFF. In DNA, the CDR3 is TGTGCCAGCAGGAGGAGGGACACCGGGGAGCTGTTTTTT.

The J gene is TRBJ2-2, the V gene TRBV11-3; D not resolved. In germline, CDR1 is SGHNT, CDR2 YENEEA. The CDR3 loop spans 12 amino acids. The V and J ends lost 3 bases and 7 bases respectively, with 6 bases between them. CDR3 nucleotide sequence: TGTGCCAGCAGCTTCGACGTCGGGGAGCTGTTTTTT. It encodes CASSFDVGELFF.

This clone has a handful of counts. The chain recombines TRBV7-9 with TRBJ1-5, with no clear D. This CDR3 region has 13 residues. V shed 3 bases and J shed 7 bases, with 10 bases lying between them. Germline V CDR1 and CDR2: SEHNR, FQNEAQ (reference sequence). CDR3 region: CASSFSLSQPQHF. The CDR3 nucleotides read TGTGCCAGCAGCTTTAGTCTCTCCCAGCCCCAGCATTTT.

The V gene is TRBV15, the J gene TRBJ2-7; D uncertain. The V end lost 0 bases, the J end lost 0 bases, and 9 bases lay between the germline ends. Germline CDR1 and CDR2: LNHNV and YYDKDF (reference sequence). This CDR3 has 15 residues. In DNA, the CDR3 is TGTGCCACCAGCAGAGATGGCATACCCTCCTACGAGCAGTACTTC. It specifies CATSRDGIPSYEQYF.